The clone carrying this TCR beta chain has a handful of counts. This sample is part of a study of human T cells and chemical hapten exposure. Time point in this sample: pre-sensitization, week 0. Sample treatment: therapeutic diphenylcyclopropenone sensitization with weekly scalp DPC. TCRdb re-analysed the RACE reads in MiXCR, keeping a single row per CDR3 protein. The sample records under 400,000 distinct CDR3 sequences, 5.1% being singletons. The CDR3 has 15 amino acids. Germline CDR1 is MGHDK and CDR2 is SYGVNS. Trimming cost V 1 base and J 6 bases; bases outside gene matches: 8. The chain uses TRBV25-1 and TRBJ2-7, with 8 nucleotides matching TRBD1. The material sequenced was whole blood, taken in connection with sensitization to the hapten diphenylcyclopropenone (DPC). This clonotype was sampled from a woman in her fifties or sixties with alopecia areata. Some clones in this sample may be carry-over from other donors' samples. CDR3 amino acids: CASSESARGHREQYF. The CDR3 region has the DNA TGTGCCAGCAGTGAATCAGCCAGGGGGCACCGCGAGCAGTACTTC.